This passage covers 21 T cell receptor beta chains from one sample sequenced in a study of T cells in Graves' hyperthyroidism and ophthalmopathy. What was amplified from RNA transcripts were TCR beta CDR3 regions. First-round RT-PCR of the TCR CDR3 relied on the HTBI primer set. TCRdb re-called the multiplex PCR reads with MiXCR, one entry per CDR3 protein. In the table there are about 380,000 distinct CDR3 sequences, under 20% of which are singletons. Sequenced sample: blood. Receptors were obtained from a man between 18 and 35 years old with Graves' ophthalmopathy.

J is TRBJ2-3 and V is TRBV15; perhaps TRBD2 as D (7 bases). Germline V lookup: CDR1 LNHNV, CDR2 YYDKDF (reference sequence). V was cut by 5 bases and J by 3 bases, with 18 bases left in between. There are 16 residues in the CDR3. CDR3 sequence (DNA): TGTGCCACCAGCCGTGGGGGGGCAATGGGGACAGATACGCAGTATTTT. Residues: CATSRGGAMGTDTQYF.

This sequence joins TRBV9 and TRBJ2-3; TRBD1 agrees at 8 bases. Germline V CDR1 and CDR2: SGDLS, YYNGEE. The CDR3 length is 15 residues. V trimming: 4 bases; J trimming: 4 bases; junction bases outside the gene matches: 8. The CDR3 here is CASSPADRVADTQYF. Written as DNA, the CDR3 is TGTGCCAGCAGCCCAGCGGACAGGGTGGCAGATACGCAGTATTTT.

Ten or more counts support this clonotype. V is TRBV24-1 and J is TRBJ2-7; D may match TRBD1 or TRBD2 (5 bases each). From germline, CDR1 is KGHDR and CDR2 SFDVKD. Trimming stripped 11 bases from V and 2 bases from J, with 12 bases between. The CDR3 consists of 12 residues. CDR3 bases: TGTGCCATAGGGACGTCTACCTACGAGCAGTACTTC. Translating gives CAIGTSTYEQYF.

This CDR3 is CASSPIWDRANEQFF. The CDR3 DNA reads TGTGCCAGCAGCCCCATCTGGGACAGGGCCAATGAGCAGTTCTTC. V and J are TRBV3-1 and TRBJ2-1; TRBD1 matches 9 bases. The germline CDR1 and CDR2 sequences are LGHDT and YNNKEL (reference sequence). Germline trimming cut 4 bases from V and 6 bases from J; bases unmatched to any gene: 7. This CDR3 region has 15 residues.

The gene calls are TRBV20-1 and TRBJ2-3, with 9 bases lining up with TRBD2. This CDR3 spans 17 amino acids. Germline-derived CDR1 and CDR2 are DFQATT and SNEGSKA (reference sequence). V shed 5 bases and J 0 bases; nucleotides not matched to a gene: 12. Here the CDR3 DNA reads TGCAGTGCTGGGGGGGCGGGGGGGCTAGTTAGCACAGATACGCAGTATTTT. This gives the protein CSAGGAGGLVSTDTQYF.

This clonotype appeared many times. The rearrangement uses TRBV5-8 and TRBJ1-1, with unresolved D. V gave up 2 bases and J gave up 3 bases, with 8 bases separating them. Germline CDR1 and CDR2: SGHTS and YDEGEE. This CDR3 has 13 residues. CDR3 in DNA: TGTGCCAGCAGCTTTGACGGCTACACTGAAGCTTTCTTT. It encodes CASSFDGYTEAFF.

The V call is TRBV29-1, the J call TRBJ1-2, with D hard to call. CDR3 length: 9 residues. V was pared by 3 bases and J by 6 bases, with 2 bases between. Germline CDR1 SQVTM, CDR2 ANQGSEA. The CDR3 sequence is CSVEDGYTF. CDR3 nucleotide sequence: TGCAGCGTTGAGGATGGCTACACCTTC.

The chain joins TRBV28 to TRBJ2-5; 10 positions agree with TRBD1. Unmatched junction bases numbered 11, after V lost 5 bases and J lost 2 bases. This CDR3 is built from 17 residues. Germline loops: CDR1 MDHEN, CDR2 SYDVKM. CDR3 protein: CASSRPGTGEIQETQYF. For the CDR3, the DNA is TGTGCCAGCAGTCGCCCCGGGACAGGGGAAATACAAGAGACCCAGTACTTC.

V usage is TRBV10-3 and J usage is TRBJ2-2; D is possibly TRBD1 (6 bases). V gave up 10 bases and J gave up 2 bases, with 11 bases separating them. The CDR3 totals 13 residues. Per germline, CDR1 ENHRY and CDR2 SYGVKD. This CDR3 reads CATRTENTGELFF. CDR3 in DNA: TGTGCCACTCGGACAGAAAACACCGGGGAGCTGTTTTTT.

This clonotype was observed a few times. The rearrangement joins TRBV6-1 to TRBJ1-4; possible D gene TRBD1, 5 bases. Trimming cost V 8 bases and J 0 bases, with 25 bases left between them. Germline CDR1 is MNHNS and CDR2 is SASEGT. This CDR3 is 19 amino acids long. CDR3 sequence: CASSDGGTEYRTTNEKLFF. The CDR3 DNA reads as TGTGCCAGCTCCGACGGCGGGACGGAATATCGGACAACTAATGAAAAACTGTTTTTT.

Comment on this clonotype: With a much larger clone just one base away, this may be a read error. V gene TRBV12-3 or TRBV12-4 combines with J gene TRBJ1-2, with 7 bases identical to TRBD1. The CDR3 is 13 residues long. J gave up 8 bases and V 7 bases, and 10 bases lay outside the gene matches. CDR3: CASIPPGQSGYTF. The CDR3 DNA sequence: TGTGCCAGCATACCACCGGGACAGTCAGGCTACACCTTC.

In this sample, this clonotype turned up many times. CDR3 amino acids: CASSPTGGAGANVLTF. The CDR3 region has the DNA TGTGCCAGCAGTCCCACAGGGGGCGCTGGGGCCAACGTCCTGACTTTC. V and J are TRBV2 and TRBJ2-6; 9 nucleotides agree with TRBD1. Germline V gene sequence: CDR1 SNHLY, CDR2 FYNNEI. V gave up 5 bases and J gave up 2 bases; unmatched junction bases: 4. CDR3 length: 16 amino acids.

The V and J genes are TRBV19 and TRBJ1-2; D uncertain. Germline CDR1 reads LNHDA; CDR2 reads SQIVND (reference sequence). This CDR3 has 12 amino acids. V lost 1 base, J lost 6 bases, and 6 bases lay in between. Here the CDR3 DNA reads TGTGCCAGTAGTATAGGGGAGAATGGCTACACCTTC. This codes for CASSIGENGYTF.

V and J are TRBV12-3 or TRBV12-4 and TRBJ1-5, with 7 bases fitting TRBD1. The CDR3 has 15 residues. Unmatched junction bases numbered 8, after V lost 3 bases and J lost 6 bases. The CDR3 loop is CASSFTGTAIQPQHF. CDR3 in DNA: TGTGCCAGCAGTTTCACCGGGACAGCTATTCAGCCCCAGCATTTT.

This clonotype occurred a few times. V and J are TRBV28 and TRBJ2-2, with D uncertain. Germline CDR1 MDHEN, CDR2 SYDVKM. V lost 6 bases, J lost 6 bases, and 11 bases lay in between. The CDR3 contains 13 residues. The CDR3 region is CASRIFGAGELFF. CDR3 sequence (DNA): TGTGCCAGCAGGATCTTTGGGGCCGGGGAGCTGTTTTTT.

In this sample, this clonotype turned up many times. The V and J genes are TRBV28 and TRBJ1-2, with 8 nucleotides matching TRBD1. The CDR3 is 17 residues long. The trim removed 5 bases at V and 8 bases at J, leaving 19 bases unmatched. CDR1 MDHEN and CDR2 SYDVKM come from the germline V gene. CDR3 protein: CASSTQQGEGSSLGYTF. CDR3 nucleotide sequence: TGTGCCAGCAGTACCCAACAGGGGGAAGGGAGCAGTCTCGGCTACACCTTC.

As concerns this clonotype: A single base separates this from a much larger clone, so it may be a read error. The chain has TRBV6-1 and TRBJ2-1; 8 positions match TRBD1. The last part of the DNA fits TRBJ2-7 better; the J call may be wrong. Germline lookup yields CDR1 MNHNS and CDR2 SASEGT. The CDR3 covers 14 residues. CDR3 residues: CASSAEDRDNEQYF. The CDR3, as DNA: TGTGCCAGCAGTGCCGAGGACAGGGACAATGAGCAGTACTTC.

This chain connects TRBV4-1 to TRBJ2-7; TRBD1 matches 8 bases. Germline V gene data show CDR1 as MGHRA and CDR2 as YSYEKL. Trimming removed 4 bases from V and 2 bases from J; junction bases left unmatched: 4. This CDR3 is built from 14 residues. The chain's CDR3 is CASSPGGPPYEQYF. The CDR3 bases are TGCGCCAGCAGCCCAGGGGGCCCCCCCTACGAGCAGTACTTC.

This clonotype was found once. This rearrangement joins TRBV24-1 to TRBJ2-7, with 8 positions matching TRBD1. V dropped 0 bases and J dropped 1; count of bases not matched to a gene: 7. The germline V gene has CDR1 KGHDR and CDR2 SFDVKD. There are 17 residues in the CDR3. The CDR3 loop reads CATSDLRRTGSSYEQYF. In DNA, the CDR3 is TGTGCCACCAGTGATTTGAGGAGGACAGGGTCATCCTACGAGCAGTACTTC.

This clonotype was seen more than once but under ten times. Here the CDR3 reads CATRPGQSSYEQYF. DNA for the CDR3: TGTGCCACCCGACCGGGACAGAGCTCCTACGAGCAGTACTTC. The V gene is TRBV19, the J gene TRBJ2-7; the match to TRBD1 covers 7 bases. The germline CDR1 and CDR2 sequences are LNHDA and SQIVND (reference sequence). The CDR3 is 14 residues long. The junction had 9 bases not matched to a gene; V was cut back by 10 bases and J by 0 bases. Supplemented by reference TRBV19 and TRBJ2-7, the full variable domain reads DGGITQSPKYLFRKEGQNVTLSCEQNLNHDAMYWYRQDPGQGLRLIYYSQIVNDFQKGDIAEGYSVSREKKESFPLTVTSAQKNPTAFYLCATRPGQSSYEQYFGPGTRLTVT.

This clonotype appeared many times. The V and J genes are TRBV4-1 and TRBJ1-1, with D uncertain. Germline CDR1 reads MGHRA; CDR2 reads YSYEKL. Trimming stripped 0 bases from V and 2 bases from J, with 10 bases between. The CDR3 spans 15 residues. CDR3 loop: CASSQEESRNTEAFF. The CDR3 DNA reads as TGCGCCAGCAGCCAAGAAGAGAGTCGTAACACTGAAGCTTTCTTT.